This entry concerns a single T cell receptor beta chain. The record originates from a study of technical replicates of blood from a few donors. Clones were read by immunoSEQ multiplex PCR, and TCRdb kept only the in-frame ones, dropping some. This sample has under 85,000 clones; approximately 93% occur once, and the top ten carry 0.41%. The length of the CDR3 is 15 residues. V lost 3 bases and J 0 bases, leaving 11 bases between the germline ends. CDR1 MGHRA and CDR2 YSYEKL come from the germline V gene. The chain links TRBV4-1 to TRBJ1-1; D not certain. The TCR was taken from a human donor in good health. Material for sequencing was T cells isolated from PBMCs. The CDR3 here is CASSHVRSLNTEAFF. As DNA, the CDR3 is TGCGCCAGCAGCCATGTCCGAAGCTTGAACACTGAAGCTTTCTTT.